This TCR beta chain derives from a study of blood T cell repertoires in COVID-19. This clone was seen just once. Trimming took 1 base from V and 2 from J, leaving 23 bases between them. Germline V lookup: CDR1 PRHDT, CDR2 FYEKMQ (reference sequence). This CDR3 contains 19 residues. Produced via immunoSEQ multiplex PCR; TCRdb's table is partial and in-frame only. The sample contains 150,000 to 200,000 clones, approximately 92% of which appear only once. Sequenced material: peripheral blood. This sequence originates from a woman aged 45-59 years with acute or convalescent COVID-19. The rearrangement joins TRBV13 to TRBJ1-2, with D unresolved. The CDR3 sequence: CASSLDGEYRRFNNYGYTF. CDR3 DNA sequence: TGTGCCAGCAGCTTAGACGGGGAGTACAGAAGATTTAACAACTATGGCTACACCTTC.